These 32 T cell receptor beta chains came from one sample sequenced in a study of T-cell memory formation after mild COVID-19. TCRdb reprocessed the 5' RACE reads via MiXCR and lists one record per CDR3 protein. The sample has around 190,000 distinct CDR3 sequences; less than 20% are singletons. Material: PBMCs or a T cell subset sorted from them (not recorded which). The origin of the receptors is a man between 18 and 29 years old who had mild COVID-19 (a few samples of this study predate the infection). Cell type and time point are not known.

The sample holds many counts of this clonotype. The chain couples TRBV5-1 to TRBJ1-6, with D unclear. The CDR3 loop spans 14 amino acids. Trimming pared 4 bases from V and 6 bases from J, leaving 11 bases between. CDR1 is SGHRS and CDR2 is YFSETQ in the germline V gene. In DNA form, the CDR3 reads TGCGCCAGCAGCCCTCCGGAGGGTAATTCACCCCTCCACTTT. It codes for CASSPPEGNSPLHF.

This clonotype was recorded only once. The chain carries TRBV29-1 and TRBJ2-1; 11 bases fit TRBD1. This CDR3 has 14 amino acids. Losses at the gene ends were 7 bases for V and 0 bases for J; bases not matched to a gene: 2. Germline V gene data show CDR1 as SQVTM and CDR2 as ANQGSEA. CDR3 loop: CSGTGGSSYNEQFF. In DNA, the CDR3 is TGCAGCGGGACAGGGGGCAGCTCCTACAATGAGCAGTTCTTC.

The V call is TRBV7-9, the J call TRBJ1-1; the D gene is possibly TRBD1 (5 bases). V lost 4 bases and J 3 bases, leaving 9 bases between the germline ends. This CDR3 is built from 13 residues. Germline CDR1 reads SEHNR; CDR2 reads FQNEAQ (reference sequence). The CDR3 DNA sequence: TGTGCCAGCAGCTCGGGGGTGGACACTGAAGCTTTCTTT. This gives the protein CASSSGVDTEAFF.

Ten or more counts support this clonotype. The chain combines TRBV4-3 with TRBJ2-5; the D call may be TRBD1 or TRBD2 (5 bases each). The V end was cut by 0 bases, the J end by 1 base, with 9 bases between. The CDR3 totals 15 residues. Germline loops: CDR1 LGHNA, CDR2 YSLEER. Written as DNA, the CDR3 is TGCGCCAGCAGCCAAGATATGAGGGGCCAAGAGACCCAGTACTTC. Translation gives CASSQDMRGQETQYF.

The gene calls are TRBV24-1 and TRBJ2-6; tentative D call: TRBD2 (6 bases). Looked up from germline, CDR1 is KGHDR and CDR2 is SFDVKD. The CDR3 has 14 residues. V lost 9 bases, J lost 0 bases, and 8 bases lay in between. CDR3 in DNA: TGTGCCACCGGGAGGAGCTCTGGGGCCAACGTCCTGACTTTC. As protein: CATGRSSGANVLTF.

The chain has TRBV27 and TRBJ2-6, with D uncertain. This CDR3 spans 16 amino acids. Germline CDR1 is MNHEY and CDR2 is SMNVEV (reference sequence). V gave up 0 bases and J gave up 4 bases, with 10 bases separating them. CDR3 in amino acids: CASSLSRRSGANVLTF. The DNA for the CDR3 is TGTGCCAGCAGTTTATCCAGACGGTCCGGGGCCAACGTCCTGACTTTC.

V and J are TRBV6-5 and TRBJ1-5, with D tentatively TRBD1 (5 bases). Trimming shortened V by 5 bases and J by 2 bases, and 13 bases separated the two germline ends. This CDR3 is 15 amino acids long. Germline-derived CDR1 and CDR2 are MNHEY and SVGAGI. In DNA, the CDR3 is TGTGCCAGCAGTGCGACGGGGACGGGCAATCAGCCCCAGCATTTT. It codes for CASSATGTGNQPQHF.

This clonotype was counted between two and nine times. The chain uses TRBV4-2 and TRBJ2-4; 8 bases fit TRBD2. V shed 0 bases, J shed 4 bases, and the junction held 5 bases outside the gene matches. This CDR3 is built from 16 residues. The germline CDR1 and CDR2 sequences are LGHNA and YNFKEQ. CDR3 in amino acids: CASSQDLPGGKNIQYF. The DNA for the CDR3 is TGTGCCAGCAGCCAAGATCTCCCGGGGGGGAAAAACATTCAGTACTTC.

The chain joins TRBV9 to TRBJ2-3; TRBD2 matches at 9 bases. CDR1 is SGDLS and CDR2 is YYNGEE in the germline V gene. Trimming took 8 bases from V and 4 from J; bases not matched to a gene: 8. CDR3 length: 14 residues. The CDR3 region is CASKRGALSDTQYF. CDR3 DNA: TGTGCCAGTAAGCGGGGGGCCCTGTCAGATACGCAGTATTTT.

This clonotype has only a few counts. The chain combines TRBV7-2 with TRBJ2-1; 9 bases match TRBD2. After removal of 6 bases from V and 12 bases from J, the junction contained 18 bases not matched to a gene. This CDR3 has 16 residues. Germline CDR1 reads SGHTA; CDR2 reads FQGNSA. The CDR3 spells CASRPYYAGGKDGQFF. Here the CDR3 DNA reads TGTGCCAGCAGGCCCTACTACGCGGGGGGGAAGGACGGGCAGTTCTTC.

This clonotype showed up just a few times. The J gene is TRBJ1-4, the V gene TRBV2, with 7 bases identical to TRBD1. The CDR3 has 14 residues. Germline V lookup: CDR1 SNHLY, CDR2 FYNNEI. The ends lost 6 bases at V and 3 bases at J; junction bases unmatched: 4. The CDR3 coding sequence is TGTGCCAGCAGGGGGGACAGCCCTAATGAAAAACTGTTTTTT. This encodes CASRGDSPNEKLFF.

V usage is TRBV7-2 and J usage is TRBJ2-3; D perhaps matches TRBD2 (6 bases). The germline V gene encodes CDR1 SGHTA and CDR2 FQGNSA. The V and J ends lost 1 base and 5 bases respectively, with 10 bases between them. There are 14 residues in the CDR3. The DNA of the CDR3 is TGTGCCAGCAGCTTAGTAGGACTACTAGATACGCAGTATTTT. It encodes CASSLVGLLDTQYF.

This clonotype was counted only a few times. This chain joins TRBV15 and TRBJ1-1; a possible D gene is TRBD1 (5 bases). Germline CDR1 reads LNHNV; CDR2 reads YYDKDF (reference sequence). V gave up 1 base and J gave up 11 bases, with 14 bases separating them. The CDR3 spans 13 residues. CDR3 in amino acids: CATSRAPQGWAFF. The CDR3 coding sequence is TGTGCCACCAGCAGAGCCCCTCAGGGATGGGCTTTCTTT.

Here the CDR3 reads CASSFAENQPQHF. The CDR3 nucleotides are TGTGCCAGCAGTTTCGCAGAAAATCAGCCCCAGCATTTT. The V call is TRBV12-3 or TRBV12-4, the J call TRBJ1-5; no clear D gene. The CDR3 length is 13 residues. V lost 3 bases, J lost 4 bases, and 7 bases lay in between.

The rearrangement uses TRBV19 and TRBJ2-2; D is unclear. Trimming stripped 10 bases from V and 4 bases from J, with 10 bases between. Germline values: CDR1 LNHDA, CDR2 SQIVND (reference sequence). The CDR3 is made up of 12 amino acids. As DNA, the CDR3 is TGTGCCACATTACAGAGCACCGGGGAGCTGTTTTTT. It encodes CATLQSTGELFF.

This clonotype has more than one count but fewer than ten. The V gene is TRBV12-3 or TRBV12-4, the J gene TRBJ1-6; 7 nucleotides line up with TRBD1. The junction had 5 bases not matched to a gene; V was cut back by 8 bases and J by 7 bases. This CDR3 has 13 amino acids. In DNA form, the CDR3 reads TGTGCCAGCTCCGGACAGGCAAATTCACCCCTCCACTTT. It encodes CASSGQANSPLHF.

This chain joins TRBV20-1 and TRBJ2-3; D possibly uses TRBD1 or TRBD2 (6 bases each). V shed 0 bases and J shed 2 bases, with 12 bases lying between them. The CDR3 consists of 15 residues. Germline V CDR1 and CDR2: DFQATT, SNEGSKA (reference sequence). The CDR3 DNA reads as TGCAGTGCTAGAGATCCCCGGGGGCCCACAGATACGCAGTATTTT. Residues: CSARDPRGPTDTQYF.

The chain links TRBV5-4 to TRBJ2-2; D call uncertain. The V and J ends lost 7 bases and 1 base respectively, with 8 bases between them. Germline CDR1 and CDR2: SGHNT and YYREEE (reference sequence). This CDR3 spans 13 amino acids. The CDR3 DNA reads as TGTGCCAGCCAATGGGGGAACACCGGGGAGCTGTTTTTT. Translation: CASQWGNTGELFF.

This clonotype was recorded a few times. The J gene is TRBJ2-7, the V gene TRBV29-1; TRBD1 aligns across 9 bases. Germline V CDR1 and CDR2: SQVTM, ANQGSEA. The ends lost 1 base at V and 6 bases at J; junction bases unmatched: 4. The length of the CDR3 is 13 residues. The CDR3 nucleotides are TGCAGCGTTGAAGTCGACAGGGGGGGCGAGCAGTACTTC. This translates into CSVEVDRGGEQYF.

In its sample, this clonotype was seen a few times. The rearrangement links TRBV20-1 to TRBJ2-7; D possibly matches TRBD1 or TRBD2 (5 bases each). V lost 5 bases to trimming and J lost 0 bases, with 14 bases between them. Looked up from germline, CDR1 is DFQATT and CDR2 is SNEGSKA (reference sequence). The CDR3 has 14 amino acids. CDR3 sequence: CSAHSGRSSYEQYF. CDR3 DNA sequence: TGCAGTGCTCACTCGGGACGGAGCTCCTACGAGCAGTACTTC.

V and J are TRBV4-2 and TRBJ2-7; 9 bases align to TRBD2. The germline V gene encodes CDR1 LGHNA and CDR2 YNFKEQ. The CDR3 consists of 15 residues. V trimming: 0 bases; J trimming: 3 bases; junction bases outside the gene matches: 3. The chain's CDR3 is CASSQDGTSLYEQYF. For the CDR3, the DNA is TGTGCCAGCAGCCAAGATGGGACTAGCCTCTACGAGCAGTACTTC.

This clonotype was seen a handful of times. The rearrangement joins TRBV20-1 to TRBJ2-5, with D possibly being TRBD2 (5 bases). The CDR3 contains 13 residues. The V end lost 3 bases, the J end lost 5 bases, and 13 bases lay between the germline ends. Germline CDR1 and CDR2: DFQATT and SNEGSKA (reference sequence). The CDR3 is CSARLGGGETQYF. The CDR3 bases are TGCAGTGCTAGGCTAGGAGGTGGGGAGACCCAGTACTTC.

This clonotype was counted a single time. The J gene is TRBJ1-2, the V gene TRBV20-1, with no clear D. From germline, CDR1 is DFQATT and CDR2 SNEGSKA (reference sequence). The CDR3 consists of 11 residues. The V end was cut by 8 bases, the J end by 3 bases, with 10 bases between. CDR3 sequence (DNA): TGCAGTCTGAGCCCCGACTATGGCTACACCTTC. Protein product: CSLSPDYGYTF.

The rearrangement joins TRBV18 to TRBJ2-7; 9 bases map to TRBD1. The germline CDR1 and CDR2 sequences are KGHSH and LQKENI. The V and J ends lost 5 bases and 0 bases, in that order; junction bases with no gene match: 5. This CDR3 is 15 amino acids long. The CDR3 region has the DNA TGTGCCAGCTCAGCCGCGACAGGGGGCTCCTACGAGCAGTACGTC. Protein sequence: CASSAATGGSYEQYV.

This clonotype was picked up many times. The chain carries TRBV18 and TRBJ1-1; D unresolved. V was shortened by 2 bases and J by 0 bases, with 4 bases between the two germline ends. CDR1 KGHSH and CDR2 LQKENI come from the germline V gene. CDR3 length equals 13 residues. The chain's CDR3 is CASSPGLNTEAFF. For the CDR3, the DNA is TGTGCCAGCTCACCAGGATTGAACACTGAAGCTTTCTTT.

This clonotype has only a few counts. The chain employs TRBV7-3 and TRBJ2-2; TRBD2 aligns across 9 bases. The CDR3 is 16 residues long. Trimming at V came to 0 bases and at J to 4 bases, leaving 3 bases not matched to a gene. The V gene's germline CDR1 is SGHTA and CDR2 FQGTGA. The CDR3 sequence is CASSLTQRGVTGELFF. CDR3 bases: TGTGCCAGCAGCTTAACCCAGCGGGGGGTCACCGGGGAGCTGTTTTTT.

The chain recombines TRBV29-1 with TRBJ2-3; D may be TRBD1 (8 bases). Per the germline V gene, CDR1 is SQVTM and CDR2 is ANQGSEA. V lost 7 bases to trimming and J lost 1 base, with 18 bases between them. This CDR3 region has 15 residues. The CDR3 DNA sequence: TGCAGCGGCGCACAGGGGGGGGTTGGCACAGATACGCAGTATTTT. Translated: CSGAQGGVGTDTQYF.

In its sample, this clonotype was seen a few times. V gene TRBV7-2 combines with J gene TRBJ1-5, with D maybe TRBD1 (6 bases). CDR1 SGHTA and CDR2 FQGNSA come from the germline V gene. Trimming pared 4 bases from V and 5 bases from J, leaving 9 bases between. This CDR3 has 13 residues. In DNA, the CDR3 is TGTGCCAGCAGCTATAGACAGGATCAGCCCCAGCATTTT. Its protein product is CASSYRQDQPQHF.

This clonotype was seen many times. This chain uses TRBV29-1 with TRBJ1-1, with D perhaps matching TRBD1 (6 bases). V was cut by 1 base and J by 0 bases, with 9 bases left in between. Germline V gene lookup returns CDR1 SQVTM and CDR2 ANQGSEA. The CDR3 has 14 residues. CDR3 in DNA: TGCAGCGTTGAAGTCGGGGGCATGAACACTGAAGCTTTCTTT. This encodes CSVEVGGMNTEAFF.

The rearrangement joins TRBV24-1 to TRBJ1-1; the D is unclear. The germline V gene has CDR1 KGHDR and CDR2 SFDVKD. CDR3 size: 12 residues. Trimming removed 3 bases at V and 3 bases at J, with 4 bases between. The CDR3: CATSDGDTEAFF. In nucleotides, the CDR3 is TGTGCCACCAGTGATGGGGACACTGAAGCTTTCTTT.

The chain links TRBV7-2 to TRBJ1-4, with D possibly being TRBD1 (5 bases). V was shortened by 3 bases and J by 6 bases, with 8 bases between the two germline ends. Looked up from germline, CDR1 is SGHTA and CDR2 is FQGNSA. This CDR3 contains 13 residues. CDR3 sequence: CASSLTTDEKLFF. The CDR3 DNA sequence: TGTGCCAGCAGCTTGACGACAGATGAAAAACTGTTTTTT.

V and J are TRBV20-1 and TRBJ1-5; D might be TRBD1 (5 bases). CDR1 is DFQATT and CDR2 is SNEGSKA in the germline V gene (reference sequence). CDR3 size: 15 residues. V gave up 5 bases and J gave up 5 bases, with 19 bases separating them. DNA for the CDR3: TGCAGTGCTGCTGATTTAGACAGCATCCATCAGCCCCAGCATTTT. This encodes CSAADLDSIHQPQHF.